The clone carrying this TCR beta chain was found a few times. The antigen remains unidentified. Since all of the isolated RNA was reverse transcribed, expressed TCRB transcripts were what got sequenced. Libraries were prepared by immunoSEQ multiplex PCR; TCRdb keeps only in-frame clonotypes and omits some of them. The data contain 300,000 to 450,000 clones, around 12% of them singletons. The CDR3 is 13 amino acids. Germline V lookup: CDR1 MDHEN, CDR2 SYDVKM. V lost 6 bases to trimming and J lost 8 bases; unmatched junction nucleotides: 3. The source of the sample is a study of beta chain features in type 1 diabetes. Study-wide results and caveats: All four CD4+ subsets of Type 1 diabetes patients contained TCRB CDR3s that were moderately but significantly shorter.

Sequencing input: naive CD4+ T cells from blood. The chain links TRBV28 to TRBJ1-4, with TRBD1 matching over 10 bases. The receptor was derived from a woman aged 18 to 35 with type 1 diabetes. The CDR3 is CASSSGQGEKLFF. The DNA of the CDR3 is TGTGCCAGCAGCTCGGGACAGGGGGAAAAACTGTTTTTT.